This TCR beta chain was obtained from a study of T cells in Graves' hyperthyroidism and ophthalmopathy (dated by TCRdb to the late 2010s). Study-level background: Peripheral blood samples were taken at the time of initial diagnosis, prior to any treatment. The paper reports TCR Vbeta CDR3 sequencing of 135 peripheral blood samples: 43 ophthalmopathy, some 80 hyperthyroidism and roughly 17 progressor patients. After sampling, hyperthyroidism patients received methimazole starting at 30 mg daily, and ophthalmopathy patients received high-dose intravenous methylprednisolone. To identify TCR V-J signatures that set the groups apart, the researchers used a discovery cohort of 100 or so patients, made up of roughly 40 with Graves' ophthalmopathy and 57 with stable Graves' hyperthyroidism. For training and testing, the approximately 97 patients in the discovery cohort were randomly divided in a 7:3 ratio. Prospective prediction of ophthalmopathy was tested in an independent validation cohort consisting of about 19 hyperthyroidism patients and approximately 16 patients who later progressed to ophthalmopathy. In addition, the study compared T-cell repertoires in thyroid tissue and in blood from about 6 Graves' hyperthyroidism patients. General study outcomes and caveats: A model built on a 13 V-J signature distinguished ophthalmopathy from stable hyperthyroidism, reaching around 88% sensitivity and about 81% specificity in cross-validation and 80%/75% in testing. In validation, the model predicted progression to ophthalmopathy with over 60% sensitivity and over 72% specificity, a median of 6.5 months before onset. Most expanded thyroid clonotypes (frequency above 0.001) were also detected in blood, suggesting blood repertoires may reflect thyroid immune responses. No statistical method was used to set the sample size in advance, and investigators knew the group allocation.

Graves' hyperthyroidism was defined as stable when no progression to ophthalmopathy occurred over 18 months of follow-up. Hyperthyroidism patients were newly diagnosed, with disease duration under 2 months, and aged 18 to 65 years. The study excluded patients with uncontrolled infections, other autoimmune diseases, pregnancy or lactation. Diagnoses were established on the basis of clinical symptoms, serum thyroxine and TRAb, thyroid ultrasound, and orbital computed tomography. Ficoll-Paque density gradient centrifugation was used to isolate PBMCs from around 10 ml of fresh peripheral blood. Total RNA was extracted with Trizol reagent, and quality was checked on an Agilent 2100 Bioanalyzer. Many counts were recorded for this clonotype. Its target antigen remains unknown. There are no base qualities to consult, and no much larger clone falls within one base. CDR1 and CDR2, per the germline V gene, are LGHNT and FRNRAP. There are 14 amino acids in the CDR3, from cysteine to phenylalanine inclusive. Kept here is only the CDR3 DNA, which spans 42 bases and is read in frame from base 1. Between the V and J ends, shortened by 2 bases and 10 bases respectively, the junction contains 15 bases.

TCR beta CDR3 regions were amplified from RNA transcripts. For the first round of RT-PCR on the TCR CDR3, the HTBI primer set was used together with the Qiagen OneStep RT-PCR kit. A second multiplex PCR round built the libraries, followed by size selection and purification. The libraries were sequenced on an Illumina HiSeq2000 using paired-end 100 bp reads. As for the authors' bioinformatics: Raw data were processed with SOAPnuke, discarding reads with adapters, uncalled bases, mean Phred below 15, or no exact constant-primer or identifier match. COPE v1.2.5 was used to merge the high-quality paired reads, and each unique nucleotide sequence was defined as a clonotype. Clonotypes were aligned to IMGT TRBV, TRBD and TRBJ reference segments using MiTCR v1.1. The analysis included only V-J combinations with a frequency above 0.0001, which together covered approximately 99% of the repertoires. The TCS score was defined as the ratio of F50 (clonal expansion) to E x V (chaos), calculated using BLOSUM62-based TCRdist between CDR3 peptides within each V-J. Welch's t-statistics and random forest reduced several hundred V-J features to some 14, which were used in a naive Bayes classifier (R e1071). The public reads were run again by TCRdb, first through fastp at Q25 and then through MiXCR, and only productive beta chains were kept. Each CDR3 protein appears once, grouped with its most common genes and DNA. The V and J calls and clone size come from TCRdb's table, not from the authors' own analysis. This sample holds about 360,000 distinct CDR3 sequences; approximately 19% were observed only once. 3% to 4.5% of the sample is taken by the ten largest.

The receptor was derived from a woman under 30 with Graves' hyperthyroidism. The chain links TRBV12-5 with TRBJ2-1; a weak D assignment points to TRBD1 (5 bases agree). The specimen sequenced was blood. The CDR3 loop reads CASGLSGVDIEQFF. The DNA is as follows: TGTGCTAGTGGTTTGTCAGGCGTGGACATAGAGCAGTTCTTC.